Listed below are T cell receptor beta chains from one sample, sequenced in a study of T cell responses to AZD1222 COVID-19 vaccine. Measured with immunoSEQ multiplex PCR; TCRdb has only the in-frame clones, and not every one. The data show some 130,000 clones, 75% to 95% seen once. The sequencing here drew on peripheral blood, taken on day 0 of AZD1222 vaccination. These receptors originate from an adult in good health. Each CDR3 is given with its conserved first and last residue. The D gene is left open where the match is weak. Size is omitted from some rows. Given values are once, few, many or a class for expanded clones.

len	v_gene	j_gene	d_gene	abundance	CDR3aa	CDR3nt
13	TRBV5-6	TRBJ1-2	TRBD1	.	CASSLHRGQGYTF	TGTGCCAGCAGCTTACACAGGGGGCAAGGCTACACCTTC
15	TRBV6-5	TRBJ2-3	TRBD2	once	CASSYSTSGTDTQYF	TGTGCCAGCAGTTACTCTACTAGCGGAACAGATACGCAGTATTTT
17	TRBV6-1	TRBJ1-6	.	.	CASSEVAGSSYNSPLHF	TGTGCCAGCAGTGAGGTGGCAGGTAGCTCCTATAATTCACCCCTCCACTTT
17	TRBV7-9	TRBJ2-7	TRBD2	.	CASSSIPTSGRASEQYF	TGTGCCAGCAGCTCCATCCCGACTAGCGGGAGGGCTAGCGAGCAGTACTTC
12	TRBV5-4	TRBJ2-5	.	.	CASGVGRETQYF	TGTGCCAGCGGGGTCGGGCGAGAGACCCAGTACTTC
16	TRBV7-9	TRBJ2-1	TRBD2	few	CASSLALAGVAIEQFF	TGTGCCAGCAGCCTGGCGTTAGCGGGAGTGGCTATTGAGCAGTTCTTC
14	TRBV27	TRBJ2-5	.	.	CASSFYPDQETQYF	TGTGCCAGCAGTTTTTATCCCGACCAAGAGACCCAGTACTTC
14	TRBV5-1	TRBJ1-3	TRBD1	.	CASSPTGEGKNIYF	TGCGCCAGCAGCCCAACAGGGGAAGGGAAGAACATATATTTT
14	TRBV30	TRBJ1-4	TRBD1	.	CAWRGTASGEKLFF	TGTGCCTGGAGGGGGACAGCCTCTGGGGAAAAACTGTTTTTT
11	TRBV6-5	TRBJ2-7	.	.	CASSYSNEQYF	TGTGCCAGCAGTTACTCGAACGAGCAGTACTTC
15	TRBV7-8	TRBJ2-5	TRBD1	.	CASSIEDRVQETQYF	TGTGCCAGCAGCATAGAAGACAGGGTCCAAGAGACCCAGTACTTC
15	TRBV19	TRBJ2-2	.	.	CASIPGGLNTGELFF	TGTGCCAGTATCCCTGGGGGGCTAAACACCGGGGAGCTGTTTTTT
16	TRBV18	TRBJ1-1	.	.	CASSPRKTGLDTEAFF	TGTGCCAGCTCACCACGGAAGACGGGATTGGACACTGAAGCTTTCTTT
14	TRBV3-1/TRBV3-2	TRBJ2-7	.	.	CASSQFSSSDEQYF	TGTGCCAGCAGCCAATTCTCCAGTAGTGACGAGCAGTACTTC
12	TRBV29-1	TRBJ2-5	.	.	CSAQGGQETQYF	TGCAGCGCGCAGGGGGGACAAGAGACCCAGTACTTC
16	TRBV7-9	TRBJ2-7	TRBD2	.	CASSTALAGVTYEQYF	TGTGCCAGCAGCACAGCGCTAGCGGGAGTGACGTACGAGCAGTACTTC
17	TRBV19	TRBJ2-4	TRBD2	.	CASSILAGGLTKNIQYF	TGTGCCAGTAGTATCCTAGCGGGAGGGTTAACCAAAAACATTCAGTACTTC
15	TRBV14	TRBJ1-4	TRBD1	.	CASSHWTGEDEKLFF	TGTGCCAGCAGTCACTGGACAGGGGAAGATGAAAAACTGTTTTTT
14	TRBV7-9	TRBJ2-3	TRBD2	.	CASSLARGGDTQYF	TGTGCCAGCAGCTTAGCGCGGGGGGGAGATACGCAGTATTTT
16	TRBV6-4	TRBJ2-1	.	.	CASSDSETSSYNEQFF	TGTGCCAGCAGTGACTCTGAGACTAGCTCCTACAATGAGCAGTTCTTC